The sequence of this T cell receptor beta chain was determined in a study of cytomegalovirus exposure and HLA in healthy donors. A note on this clone: Its antigen remains unknown.

Germline V lookup: CDR1 MDHEN, CDR2 SYDVKM. V was trimmed by 11 bases and J by 0 bases, leaving 10 bases between them. The CDR3 runs to 13 residues. TCRdb's table, derived via immunoSEQ multiplex PCR, lists solely in-frame clones and lacks some. The table records 170,000 or so clones, about 85% of them present only once. General study results and limits: According to the study, about 180 TCR beta chains were cytomegalovirus-associated.

Sequenced: PBMCs. The chain uses TRBV28 and TRBJ2-2; tentatively, D is TRBD2 (6 bases). The sequence was obtained from a man between 18 and 35 years old in good health and CMV-seropositive. CDR3 residues: CAVADPNTGELFF. CDR3 nucleotides: TGTGCCGTAGCGGATCCGAACACCGGGGAGCTGTTTTTT.